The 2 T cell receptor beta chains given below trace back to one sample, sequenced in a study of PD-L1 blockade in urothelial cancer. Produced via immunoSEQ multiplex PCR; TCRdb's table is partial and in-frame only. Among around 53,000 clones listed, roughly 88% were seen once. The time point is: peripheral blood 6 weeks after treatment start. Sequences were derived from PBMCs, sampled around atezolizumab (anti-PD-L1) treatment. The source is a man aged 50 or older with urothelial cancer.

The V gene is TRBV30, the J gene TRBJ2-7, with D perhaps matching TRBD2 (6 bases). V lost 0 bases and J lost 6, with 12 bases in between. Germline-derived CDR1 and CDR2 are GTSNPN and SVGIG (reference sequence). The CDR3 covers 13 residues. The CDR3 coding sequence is TGTGCCTGGAGTGTAACCCAGGGAGGCGAGCAGTACTTC. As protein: CAWSVTQGGEQYF.

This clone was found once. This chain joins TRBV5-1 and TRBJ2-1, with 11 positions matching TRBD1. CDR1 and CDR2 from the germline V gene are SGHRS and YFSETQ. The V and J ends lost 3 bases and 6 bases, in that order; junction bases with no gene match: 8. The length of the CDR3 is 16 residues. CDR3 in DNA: TGCGCCAGCAGCTGGACCGGGACAGGGGGTTTCAATGAGCAGTTCTTC. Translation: CASSWTGTGGFNEQFF.